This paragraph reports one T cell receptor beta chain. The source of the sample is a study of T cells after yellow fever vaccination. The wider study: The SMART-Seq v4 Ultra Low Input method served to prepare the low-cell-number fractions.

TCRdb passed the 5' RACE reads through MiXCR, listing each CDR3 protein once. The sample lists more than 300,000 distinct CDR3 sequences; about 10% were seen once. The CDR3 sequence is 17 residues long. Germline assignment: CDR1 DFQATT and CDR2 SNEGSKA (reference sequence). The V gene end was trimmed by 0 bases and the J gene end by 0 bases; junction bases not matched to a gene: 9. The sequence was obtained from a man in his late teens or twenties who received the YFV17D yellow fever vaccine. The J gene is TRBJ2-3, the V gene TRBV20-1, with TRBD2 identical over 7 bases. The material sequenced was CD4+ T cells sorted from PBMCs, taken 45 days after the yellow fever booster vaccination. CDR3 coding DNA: TGCAGTGCTAGAGATCAGCCTCTAGCGGCTAGCACAGATACGCAGTATTTT. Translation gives CSARDQPLAASTDTQYF.